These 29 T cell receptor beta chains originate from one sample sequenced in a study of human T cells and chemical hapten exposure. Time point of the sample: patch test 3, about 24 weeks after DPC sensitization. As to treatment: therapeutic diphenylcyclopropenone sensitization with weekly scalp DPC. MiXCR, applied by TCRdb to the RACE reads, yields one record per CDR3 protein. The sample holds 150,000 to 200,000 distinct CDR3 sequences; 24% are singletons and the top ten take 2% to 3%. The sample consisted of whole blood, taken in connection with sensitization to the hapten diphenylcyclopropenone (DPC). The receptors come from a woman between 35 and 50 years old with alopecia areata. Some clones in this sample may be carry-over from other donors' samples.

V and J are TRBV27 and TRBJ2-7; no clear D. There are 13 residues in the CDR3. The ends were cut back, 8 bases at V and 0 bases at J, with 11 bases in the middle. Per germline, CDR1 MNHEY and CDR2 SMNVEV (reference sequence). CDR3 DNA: TGTGCCAGCTCGCAATTTAGCTCCTACGAGCAGTACTTC. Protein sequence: CASSQFSSYEQYF.

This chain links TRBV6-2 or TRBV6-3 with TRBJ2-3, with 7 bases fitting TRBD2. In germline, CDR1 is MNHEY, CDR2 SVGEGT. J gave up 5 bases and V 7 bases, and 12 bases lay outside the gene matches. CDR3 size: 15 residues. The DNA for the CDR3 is TGTGCCAGCAAGGGAGCGGGAACTTCGAAAGATACGCAGTATTTT. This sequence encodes CASKGAGTSKDTQYF.

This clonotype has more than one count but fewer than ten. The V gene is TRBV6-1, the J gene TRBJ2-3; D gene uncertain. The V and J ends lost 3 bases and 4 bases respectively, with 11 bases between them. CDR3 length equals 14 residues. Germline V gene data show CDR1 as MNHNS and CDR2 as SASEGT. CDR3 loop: CASSDGRLADTQYF. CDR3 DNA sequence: TGTGCCAGCAGTGACGGCAGACTCGCAGATACGCAGTATTTT.

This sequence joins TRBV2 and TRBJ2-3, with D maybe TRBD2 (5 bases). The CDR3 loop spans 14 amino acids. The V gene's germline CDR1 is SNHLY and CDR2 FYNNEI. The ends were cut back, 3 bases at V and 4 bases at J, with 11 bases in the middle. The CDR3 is CASSEREWADTQYF. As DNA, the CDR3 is TGTGCCAGCAGTGAGAGGGAGTGGGCAGATACGCAGTATTTT.

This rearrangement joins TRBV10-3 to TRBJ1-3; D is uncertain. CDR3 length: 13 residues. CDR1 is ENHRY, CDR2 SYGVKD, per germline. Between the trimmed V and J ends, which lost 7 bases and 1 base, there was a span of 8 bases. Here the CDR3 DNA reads TGTGCCATCACTAAGGCTTCTGGAAACACCATATATTTT. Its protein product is CAITKASGNTIYF.

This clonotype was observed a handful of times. DNA for the CDR3: TGCGCCAGCAGCTTCGGGGACACCACCGGGGAGCTGTTTTTT. It codes for CASSFGDTTGELFF. This sequence joins TRBV5-1 and TRBJ2-2; D might be TRBD1 (6 bases). CDR3 size: 14 residues. V lost 2 bases to trimming and J lost 4 bases, with 9 bases between them. Looked up from germline, CDR1 is SGHRS and CDR2 is YFSETQ.

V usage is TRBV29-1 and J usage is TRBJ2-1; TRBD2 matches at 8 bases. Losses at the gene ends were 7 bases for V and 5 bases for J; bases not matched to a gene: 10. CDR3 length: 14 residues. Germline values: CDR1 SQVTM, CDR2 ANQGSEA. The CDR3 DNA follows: TGCAGCGCCAGATTAGGGACTAGAGACAATGAGCAGTTCTTC. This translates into CSARLGTRDNEQFF.

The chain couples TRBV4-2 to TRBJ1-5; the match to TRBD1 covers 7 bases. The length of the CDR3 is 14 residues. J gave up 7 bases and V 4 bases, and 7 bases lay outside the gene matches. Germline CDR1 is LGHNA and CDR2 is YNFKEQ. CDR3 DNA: TGTGCCAGCAGCCTAGGCGAAGGGGGCCAGCCCCAGCATTTT. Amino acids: CASSLGEGGQPQHF.

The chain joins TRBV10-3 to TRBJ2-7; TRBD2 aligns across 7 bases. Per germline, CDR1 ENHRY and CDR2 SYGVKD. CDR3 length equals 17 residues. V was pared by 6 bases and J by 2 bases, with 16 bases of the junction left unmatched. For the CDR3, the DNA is TGTGCCATCAGCGAAGCCCGGGGGGACTCCGAGCCCTACGAGCAGTACTTC. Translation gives CAISEARGDSEPYEQYF.

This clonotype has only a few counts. The CDR3 sequence: CASSPSGLHNEQFF. The DNA for the CDR3 is TGTGCCAGCAGCCCTAGCGGGCTTCACAATGAGCAGTTCTTC. V and J are TRBV7-3 and TRBJ2-1; TRBD2 aligns across 8 bases. The V gene end was trimmed by 5 bases and the J gene end by 5 bases; junction bases not matched to a gene: 5. Germline-derived CDR1 and CDR2 are SGHTA and FQGTGA. CDR3 length: 14 amino acids.

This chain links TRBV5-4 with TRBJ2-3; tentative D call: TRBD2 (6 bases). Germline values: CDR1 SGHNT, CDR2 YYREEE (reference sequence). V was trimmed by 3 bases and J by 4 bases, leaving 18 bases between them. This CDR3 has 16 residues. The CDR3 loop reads CASSSVYAGQSDTQYF. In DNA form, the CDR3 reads TGTGCCAGCAGCTCCGTATACGCGGGGCAATCAGATACGCAGTATTTT.

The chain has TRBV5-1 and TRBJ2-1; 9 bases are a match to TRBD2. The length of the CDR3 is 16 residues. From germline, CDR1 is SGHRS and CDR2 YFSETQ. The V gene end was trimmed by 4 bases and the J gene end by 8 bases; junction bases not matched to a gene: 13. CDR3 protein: CASSPQWVAGEDEQFF. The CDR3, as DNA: TGCGCCAGCAGCCCTCAGTGGGTAGCGGGAGAGGATGAGCAGTTCTTC.

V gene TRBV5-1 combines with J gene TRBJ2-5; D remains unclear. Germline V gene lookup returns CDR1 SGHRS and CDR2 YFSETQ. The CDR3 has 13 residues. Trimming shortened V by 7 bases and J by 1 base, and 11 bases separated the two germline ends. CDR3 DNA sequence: TGCGCCAGCCAAAGACTCTTCCAAGAGACCCAGTACTTC. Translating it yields CASQRLFQETQYF.

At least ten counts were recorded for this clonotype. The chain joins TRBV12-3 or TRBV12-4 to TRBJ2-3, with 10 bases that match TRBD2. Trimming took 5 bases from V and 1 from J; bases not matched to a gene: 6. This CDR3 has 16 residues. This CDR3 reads CASSAYLAGGTDTQYF. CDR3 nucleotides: TGTGCCAGCAGTGCCTACCTAGCGGGGGGCACAGATACGCAGTATTTT.

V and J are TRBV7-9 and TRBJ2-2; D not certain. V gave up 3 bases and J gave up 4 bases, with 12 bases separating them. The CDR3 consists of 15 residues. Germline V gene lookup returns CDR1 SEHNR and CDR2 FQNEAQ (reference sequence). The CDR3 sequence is CASSFPRVGTGELFF. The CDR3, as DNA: TGTGCCAGCAGCTTTCCAAGGGTCGGCACCGGGGAGCTGTTTTTT.

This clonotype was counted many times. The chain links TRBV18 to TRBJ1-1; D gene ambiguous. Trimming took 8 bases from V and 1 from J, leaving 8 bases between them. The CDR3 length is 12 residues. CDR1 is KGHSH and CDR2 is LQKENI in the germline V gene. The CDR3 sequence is CASSRGNTEAFF. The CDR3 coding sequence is TGTGCCAGCAGTCGGGGGAACACTGAAGCTTTCTTT.

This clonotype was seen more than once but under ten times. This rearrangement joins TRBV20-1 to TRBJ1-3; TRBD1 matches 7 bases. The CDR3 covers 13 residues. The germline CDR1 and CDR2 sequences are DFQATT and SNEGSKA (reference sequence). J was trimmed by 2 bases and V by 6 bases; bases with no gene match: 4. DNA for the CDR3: TGCAGTGCCACGACAGGGCCTGGAAACACCATATATTTT. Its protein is CSATTGPGNTIYF.

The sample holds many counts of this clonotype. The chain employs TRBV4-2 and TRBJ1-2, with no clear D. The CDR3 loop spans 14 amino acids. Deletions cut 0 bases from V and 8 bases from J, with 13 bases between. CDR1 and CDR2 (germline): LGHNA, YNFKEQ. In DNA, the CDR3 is TGTGCCAGCAGCCAAGATTGGGCAATCTTGGGCTACACCTTC. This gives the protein CASSQDWAILGYTF.

In nucleotides, the CDR3 is TGTGCCAGCTCACCAGTTCGGGGGAATCAGCCCCAGCATTTT. Its protein product is CASSPVRGNQPQHF. V gene TRBV18 combines with J gene TRBJ1-5; a weak D match, TRBD1 (5 bases). Germline assignment: CDR1 KGHSH and CDR2 LQKENI. V lost 2 bases, J lost 4 bases, and 9 bases lay in between. CDR3 size: 14 residues.

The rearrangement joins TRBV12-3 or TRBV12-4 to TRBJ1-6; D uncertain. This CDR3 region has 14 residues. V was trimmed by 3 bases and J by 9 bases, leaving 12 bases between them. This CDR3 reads CASSFSAEVSPLHF. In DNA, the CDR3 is TGTGCCAGCAGTTTTTCGGCAGAGGTTTCACCCCTCCACTTT.

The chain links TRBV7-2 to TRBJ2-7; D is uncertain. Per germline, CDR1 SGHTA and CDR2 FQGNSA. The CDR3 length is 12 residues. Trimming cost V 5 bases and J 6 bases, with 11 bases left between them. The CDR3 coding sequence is TGTGCCAGCAGCCCCCAAAAGAGCGAGCAGTACTTC. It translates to CASSPQKSEQYF. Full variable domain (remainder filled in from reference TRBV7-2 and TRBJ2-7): GAGVSQSPSNKVTEKGKDVELRCDPISGHTALYWYRQSLGQGLEFLIYFQGNSAPDKSGLPSDRFSAERTGGSVSTLTIQRTQQEDSAVYLCASSPQKSEQYFGPGTRLTVT.

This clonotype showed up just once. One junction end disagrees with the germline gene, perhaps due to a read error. The CDR3 loop is CVSSLDGLATDTQYF. CDR3 bases: TGTGTCAGCAGCTTAGATGGGCTAGCAACAGATACGCAGTATTTT. V gene TRBV7-2 combines with J gene TRBJ2-3, with D possibly TRBD2 on 5 matching bases. Germline assignment: CDR1 SGHTA and CDR2 FQGNSA. The CDR3 loop spans 15 amino acids.

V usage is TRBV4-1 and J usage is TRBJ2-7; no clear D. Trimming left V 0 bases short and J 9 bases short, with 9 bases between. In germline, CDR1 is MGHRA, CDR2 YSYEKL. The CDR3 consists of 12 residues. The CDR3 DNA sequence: TGCGCCAGCAGCCAAGATGGGATCGGGCAGTACTTC. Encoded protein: CASSQDGIGQYF.

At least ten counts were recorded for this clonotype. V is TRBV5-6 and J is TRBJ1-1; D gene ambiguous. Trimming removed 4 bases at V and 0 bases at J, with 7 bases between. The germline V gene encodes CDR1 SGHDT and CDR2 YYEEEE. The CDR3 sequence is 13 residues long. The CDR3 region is CASSLELNTEAFF. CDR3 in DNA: TGTGCCAGCAGCCTTGAGCTGAACACTGAAGCTTTCTTT. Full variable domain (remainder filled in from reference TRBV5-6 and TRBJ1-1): DAGVTQSPTHLIKTRGQQVTLRCSPKSGHDTVSWYQQALGQGPQFIFQYYEEEERQRGNFPDRFSGHQFPNYSSELNVNALLLGDSALYLCASSLELNTEAFFGQGTRLTVV.

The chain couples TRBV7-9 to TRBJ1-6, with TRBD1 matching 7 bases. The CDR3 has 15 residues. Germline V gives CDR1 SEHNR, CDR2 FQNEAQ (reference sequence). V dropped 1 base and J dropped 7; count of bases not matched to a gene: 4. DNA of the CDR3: TGTGCCAGCAGCTTAGAGGGGGCGCGCAATTCACCCCTCCACTTT. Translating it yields CASSLEGARNSPLHF.

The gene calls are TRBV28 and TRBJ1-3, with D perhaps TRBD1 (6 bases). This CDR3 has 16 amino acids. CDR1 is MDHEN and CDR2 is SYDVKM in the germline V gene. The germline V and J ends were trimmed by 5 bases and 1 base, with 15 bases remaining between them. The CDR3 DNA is TGTGCCAGCAGTCCCGGGGGGGCCCGGTCTGGAAACACCATATATTTT. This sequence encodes CASSPGGARSGNTIYF.

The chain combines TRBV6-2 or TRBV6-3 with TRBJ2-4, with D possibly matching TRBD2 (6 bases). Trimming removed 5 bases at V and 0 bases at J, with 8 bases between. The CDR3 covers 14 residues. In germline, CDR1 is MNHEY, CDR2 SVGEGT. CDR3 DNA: TGTGCCAGCAGTCACGGGGGAGCCAAAAACATTCAGTACTTC. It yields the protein CASSHGGAKNIQYF.

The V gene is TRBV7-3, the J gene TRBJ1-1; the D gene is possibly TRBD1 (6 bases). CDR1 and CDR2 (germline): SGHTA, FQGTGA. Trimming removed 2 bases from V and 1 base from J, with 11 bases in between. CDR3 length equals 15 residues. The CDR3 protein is CASSLVAGENTEAFF. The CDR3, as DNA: TGTGCCAGCAGCTTAGTGGCAGGGGAGAACACTGAAGCTTTCTTT.

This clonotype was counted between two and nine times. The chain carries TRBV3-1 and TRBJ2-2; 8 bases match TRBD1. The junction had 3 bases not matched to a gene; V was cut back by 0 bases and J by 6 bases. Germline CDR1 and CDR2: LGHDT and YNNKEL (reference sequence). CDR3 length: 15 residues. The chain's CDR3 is CASSQDQGAAGELFF. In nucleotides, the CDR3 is TGTGCCAGCAGCCAAGATCAGGGGGCAGCCGGGGAGCTGTTTTTT.